This note documents a single T cell receptor beta chain sequence. This record comes from a study of human T cells and chemical hapten exposure. Turning to the study itself: Diphenylcyclopropenone doses were given weekly to the scalps of patients across the roughly 23-week study.

Trimming took off 5 bases at V and 0 bases at J, with 9 bases between the two ends. The CDR3 runs to 14 residues. Described time point: patch test 1, 2 weeks after DPC sensitization. The treatment is: therapeutic diphenylcyclopropenone sensitization with weekly scalp DPC. MiXCR, applied by TCRdb to the RACE reads, yields one record per CDR3 protein. The sample includes tens of thousands of distinct CDR3 sequences, around 9.5% of them seen just once. The TCR was taken from a woman aged 35 to 49 with alopecia areata. Some clones in this sample may be carry-over from other donors' samples. The chain recombines TRBV12-3 or TRBV12-4 with TRBJ2-3; D is uncertain. The input for sequencing was whole blood, taken in connection with sensitization to the hapten diphenylcyclopropenone (DPC). The CDR3 protein is CASSLAASTDTQYF. CDR3 bases: TGTGCCAGCAGTCTGGCGGCTAGCACAGATACGCAGTATTTT.